The T cell receptor (beta chain) described here comes from a study of blood T cell repertoires in COVID-19. In the study overall: COVID-19 samples, acute and convalescent, were from the United States, Italy and Spain. Nucleic acid was either cDNA or gDNA, and it came from T cells, B-cell-depleted T cells, or PBMCs.

Per the original methods: Amplified reference gene primers provided the basis for estimating nucleated cell counts. Produced via immunoSEQ multiplex PCR; TCRdb's table is partial and in-frame only. That table is the source of V, J and clone size, and D and trimming were worked out from the DNA. The sample lists 80,000 to 95,000 clones, roughly 84% occurring once. The sample was peripheral blood. This sequence was found in a woman in her seventies with acute or convalescent COVID-19.

CDR3 in DNA: TGTGCCAGCAGTCGCGGAGCAGAGCGCGTTAATGAGCAGTTCTTC. Translation gives CASSRGAERVNEQFF. The rearrangement uses TRBV3-1 (or the pseudogene TRBV3-2) and TRBJ2-1; D is uncertain. V was clipped by 6 bases and J by 7 bases, with 19 bases between them. CDR3 length: 15 residues. The germline gives CDR1 LGHDT, CDR2 YNNKEL (reference sequence).